These 18 T cell receptor beta chains share one sample of origin, sequenced in a study of CD8 T cells in Susac syndrome. Reverse transcription used roughly 0.45 to 1 ug RNA and random hexamers. TCRdb ran MiXCR on the immunoSEQ multiplex PCR reads and lists one entry per CDR3 protein. There are around 80,000 distinct CDR3 sequences in the sample; over 85% occur only once, and approximately 0.45% lies in the top ten. Specimen: CD8+ T cells from PBMCs. The receptors were sampled from a human donor with Susac syndrome.

The rearrangement links TRBV11-2 to TRBJ2-1; D not resolved. The CDR3 sequence is 14 residues long. V lost 6 bases and J 3 bases, leaving 12 bases between the germline ends. Germline CDR1 reads SGHAT; CDR2 reads FQNNGV. CDR3 amino acids: CASRSKGSYNEQFF. The CDR3 DNA reads as TGTGCCAGCAGATCTAAAGGCAGCTACAATGAGCAGTTCTTC.

This chain connects TRBV7-2 to TRBJ2-7; D gene uncertain. V lost 1 base and J lost 0, with 10 bases in between. The CDR3 covers 15 residues. The germline V gene has CDR1 SGHTA and CDR2 FQGNSA. The CDR3 region has the DNA TGTGCCAGCAGCTTAGTACGGACCAGCTCCTACGAGCAGTACTTC. Amino acid sequence: CASSLVRTSSYEQYF.

The chain combines TRBV29-1 with TRBJ1-1, with D hard to call. V was clipped by 2 bases and J by 1 base, with 5 bases between them. This CDR3 has 12 amino acids. Germline assignment: CDR1 SQVTM and CDR2 ANQGSEA. This CDR3 is CSVEWQNTEAFF. The CDR3 DNA follows: TGCAGCGTTGAATGGCAGAACACTGAAGCTTTCTTT.

The chain is built from TRBV12-3 or TRBV12-4 and TRBJ1-3; D uncertain. This CDR3 has 13 residues. Trimming removed 4 bases from V and 4 bases from J, with 8 bases in between. The CDR3 nucleotides read TGTGCCAGCAGTTACGGACGCGGAAACACCATATATTTT. Translated, it gives CASSYGRGNTIYF.

V usage is TRBV3-1 and J usage is TRBJ1-4; D perhaps matches TRBD1 (5 bases). The CDR3 totals 15 residues. V lost 2 bases and J lost 1, with 8 bases in between. Germline CDR1 reads LGHDT; CDR2 reads YNNKEL (reference sequence). CDR3 in DNA: TGTGCCAGCAGCCAATTTCAGGGAACTAATGAAAAACTGTTTTTT. This encodes CASSQFQGTNEKLFF.

This chain joins TRBV9 and TRBJ1-2, with 7 positions matching TRBD1. Germline assignment: CDR1 SGDLS and CDR2 YYNGEE. After removal of 2 bases from V and 6 bases from J, the junction contained 10 bases not matched to a gene. The CDR3 has 15 amino acids. CDR3 bases: TGTGCCAGCAGCGTCCTAGACAGGGACGCGAATGGCTACACCTTC. Its protein product is CASSVLDRDANGYTF.

This chain uses TRBV5-6 with TRBJ2-1; D remains unclear. V dropped 3 bases and J dropped 8 bases, with 9 bases sitting between them. The CDR3 loop spans 12 amino acids. Germline V gene data show CDR1 as SGHDT and CDR2 as YYEEEE. The CDR3 nucleotides read TGTGCCAGCAGCTCCCCTTGGGATGAGCAGTTCTTC. It codes for CASSSPWDEQFF.

This rearrangement joins TRBV15 to TRBJ2-1; TRBD2 is a possible D gene (6 bases). The CDR3 contains 16 residues. Germline V CDR1 and CDR2: LNHNV, YYDKDF (reference sequence). Trimming removed 0 bases from V and 8 bases from J, with 17 bases in between. The CDR3 nucleotides read TGTGCCACCAGCAGAGATCCGAGCGGGTCTCCGGATGAGCAGTTCTTC. Its protein is CATSRDPSGSPDEQFF.

This CDR3 is CAINRQQALVVTEAFF. The CDR3 region has the DNA TGTGCCATCAATCGTCAGCAGGCCCTGGTGGTGACTGAAGCTTTCTTT. The rearrangement links TRBV10-3 to TRBJ1-1; D call uncertain. Trimming cost V 7 bases and J 5 bases, with 23 bases left between them. CDR3 length equals 16 residues. CDR1 and CDR2 from the germline V gene are ENHRY and SYGVKD.

The chain combines TRBV30 with TRBJ2-2, with 7 bases fitting TRBD2. The J segment lost 7 bases and the V segment lost 3 bases, leaving 20 bases of the junction unmatched. Germline lookup yields CDR1 GTSNPN and CDR2 SVGIG (reference sequence). The CDR3 totals 18 residues. In DNA form, the CDR3 reads TGTGCCTGGAGGGAGGGGACCACCGCGGGAGAAATGGTCGGGGAGCTGTTTTTT. This codes for CAWREGTTAGEMVGELFF.

The chain carries TRBV9 and TRBJ2-7; D possibly uses TRBD1 or TRBD2 (6 bases each). V lost 4 bases and J 7 bases, leaving 15 bases between the germline ends. Germline V gene lookup returns CDR1 SGDLS and CDR2 YYNGEE. This CDR3 has 13 residues. In nucleotides, the CDR3 is TGTGCCAGCAGCAGTGGAGGGGGGAAAGAGCAGTACTTC. Translated: CASSSGGGKEQYF.

The V call is TRBV5-1, the J call TRBJ2-6; 10 bases map to TRBD1. With V trimmed by 2 bases and J by 0 bases, 14 bases remained unmatched. This CDR3 is built from 21 residues. Germline V CDR1 and CDR2: SGHRS, YFSETQ. CDR3 sequence (DNA): TGCGCCAGCAGCTTACCCTTAAGGACAGGGGGTGAAAGCTCTGGGGCCAACGTCCTGACTTTC. This translates into CASSLPLRTGGESSGANVLTF.

V is TRBV19 and J is TRBJ2-1; unclear D gene. The CDR3 has 13 residues. Germline V gene data show CDR1 as LNHDA and CDR2 as SQIVND (reference sequence). Between the trimmed V and J ends, which lost 6 bases and 5 bases, there was a span of 11 bases. CDR3 protein: CASRSDRNNEQFF. The CDR3 DNA sequence: TGTGCCAGTAGATCAGACCGCAACAATGAGCAGTTCTTC.

The chain is built from TRBV29-1 and TRBJ1-1; D remains ambiguous. Per germline, CDR1 SQVTM and CDR2 ANQGSEA. V lost 3 bases to trimming and J lost 0 bases, with 5 bases between them. The CDR3 loop spans 12 amino acids. CDR3 region: CSVERMNTEAFF. Written as DNA, the CDR3 is TGCAGCGTTGAGCGGATGAACACTGAAGCTTTCTTT.

The chain joins TRBV12-3 or TRBV12-4 to TRBJ1-1; D might be TRBD1 (6 bases). The CDR3 runs to 14 residues. V lost 3 bases, J lost 4 bases, and 12 bases lay in between. The CDR3 DNA is TGTGCCAGCAGTTTGGACGGGGGCTTCACTGAAGCTTTCTTT. This translates into CASSLDGGFTEAFF.

This chain links TRBV11-3 with TRBJ2-1, with a possible D match to TRBD2 (6 bases). The V gene's germline CDR1 is SGHNT and CDR2 YENEEA. V lost 0 bases and J lost 3, with 15 bases in between. CDR3 length: 17 residues. CDR3 DNA: TGTGCCAGCAGCTTAGATTTGGGAGGAGGAGTCTACAATGAGCAGTTCTTC. Translated, it gives CASSLDLGGGVYNEQFF.

V is TRBV20-1 and J is TRBJ2-5; 9 nucleotides align to TRBD2. J lost 4 bases, V lost 0 bases, and 6 bases had no gene match. Germline V gene lookup returns CDR1 DFQATT and CDR2 SNEGSKA (reference sequence). This CDR3 comprises 15 residues. The CDR3 sequence: CSARDGTSRRETQYF. DNA of the CDR3: TGCAGTGCTAGAGACGGGACTAGCAGGAGAGAGACCCAGTACTTC.

The chain carries TRBV29-1 and TRBJ2-5, with TRBD2 matching 10 bases. V lost 8 bases to trimming and J lost 4 bases; unmatched junction nucleotides: 7. The CDR3 extends over 13 amino acids. Looked up from germline, CDR1 is SQVTM and CDR2 is ANQGSEA. For the CDR3, the DNA is TGCAGCCCCCGGCTAGCGGGGGTAGAGACCCAGTACTTC. Its translation: CSPRLAGVETQYF.